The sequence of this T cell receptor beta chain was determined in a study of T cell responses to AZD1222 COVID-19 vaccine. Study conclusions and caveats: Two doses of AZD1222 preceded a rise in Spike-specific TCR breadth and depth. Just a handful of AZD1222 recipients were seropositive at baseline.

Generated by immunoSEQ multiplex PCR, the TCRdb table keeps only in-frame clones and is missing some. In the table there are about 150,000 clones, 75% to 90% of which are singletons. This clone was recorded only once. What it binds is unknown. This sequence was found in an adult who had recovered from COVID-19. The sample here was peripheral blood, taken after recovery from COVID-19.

The CDR3 region is CASSPSGNQETQYF. CDR3 DNA sequence: TGTGCCAGCAGTCCTAGCGGCAACCAAGAGACCCAGTACTTC. The chain links TRBV5-4 to TRBJ2-5; 7 bases agree with TRBD2. The length of the CDR3 is 14 residues. Germline V gene data show CDR1 as SGHNT and CDR2 as YYREEE (reference sequence). The junction had 4 bases not matched to a gene; V was cut back by 5 bases and J by 0 bases.